One and the same sample provided the 17 T cell receptor beta chains below, sequenced in a study of cytomegalovirus exposure and HLA in healthy donors. The primer mix had 60 Vbeta and 13 Jbeta primers. Using immunoSEQ multiplex PCR, the repertoire was profiled, and TCRdb retains in-frame clones only, with some absent. Of 150,000 to 200,000 clones listed, around 79% are singletons. The specimen sequenced was PBMCs. These receptors all come from a woman aged 50 to 60 in good health and CMV-seronegative.

The chain recombines TRBV19 with TRBJ2-7; 7 positions match TRBD1. CDR1 LNHDA and CDR2 SQIVND come from the germline V gene (reference sequence). V dropped 1 base and J dropped 4; count of bases not matched to a gene: 7. The CDR3 is made up of 15 amino acids. The DNA of the CDR3 is TGTGCCAGTAGTATAGCATCAGGGGGTTGGTACGAGCAGTACTTC. This codes for CASSIASGGWYEQYF.

The chain couples TRBV2 to TRBJ1-2; no clear D. Germline V gene sequence: CDR1 SNHLY, CDR2 FYNNEI. Trimming pared 6 bases from V and 4 bases from J, leaving 9 bases between. The CDR3 contains 12 residues. In DNA, the CDR3 is TGTGCCAGCAGCTCGGACTTCTATGGCTACACCTTC. Translation gives CASSSDFYGYTF.

This rearrangement joins TRBV10-1 to TRBJ1-5, with D possibly being TRBD1 (6 bases). This CDR3 has 13 amino acids. V dropped 0 bases and J dropped 7 bases, with 7 bases sitting between them. Per the germline V gene, CDR1 is WNHNN and CDR2 is SYGVQD (reference sequence). CDR3 in amino acids: CASSESGGQPQHF. The CDR3 nucleotides are TGCGCCAGCAGTGAGTCTGGGGGCCAGCCCCAGCATTTT.

The chain uses TRBV2 and TRBJ2-5; 9 bases are a match to TRBD1. Germline V CDR1 and CDR2: SNHLY, FYNNEI. CDR3 size: 15 residues. V trimming: 6 bases; J trimming: 4 bases; junction bases outside the gene matches: 9. CDR3 DNA: TGTGCCAGCAGGACAGGGGGAGGTTTAGTAGAGACCCAGTACTTC. Protein sequence: CASRTGGGLVETQYF.

This clone showed up just once. The CDR3 loop reads CASSPGLGETQYF. DNA for the CDR3: TGTGCCAGCAGCCCAGGGTTGGGGGAGACCCAGTACTTC. The chain employs TRBV5-4 and TRBJ2-5; a possible D gene is TRBD1 (5 bases). Trimming pared 4 bases from V and 5 bases from J, leaving 12 bases between. Germline V CDR1 and CDR2: SGHNT, YYREEE (reference sequence). The CDR3 loop spans 13 amino acids.

This clone was found once. This sequence joins TRBV7-3 and TRBJ2-1, with 9 bases aligning to TRBD2. The CDR3 is 15 amino acids. From germline, CDR1 is SGHTA and CDR2 FQGTGA. Trimming removed 5 bases from V and 6 bases from J; junction bases left unmatched: 8. CDR3 coding DNA: TGTGCCAGCAGCCCCCGACTAGCGGAGATCAATGAGCAGTTCTTC. It specifies CASSPRLAEINEQFF.

The CDR3 reads CAWSPVGGQGETQYF. DNA of the CDR3: TGTGCCTGGAGTCCCGTTGGGGGACAGGGAGAGACCCAGTACTTC. J is TRBJ2-5 and V is TRBV30, with 9 bases matching TRBD1. CDR1 GTSNPN and CDR2 SVGIG come from the germline V gene (reference sequence). The CDR3 contains 15 residues. The V and J ends lost 2 bases and 4 bases, in that order; junction bases with no gene match: 8.

This chain connects TRBV5-1 to TRBJ2-3, with D tentatively TRBD2 (5 bases). Trimming removed 1 base at V and 3 bases at J, with 15 bases between. Germline CDR1 is SGHRS and CDR2 is YFSETQ. The CDR3 contains 16 residues. The DNA of the CDR3 is TGCGCCAGCAGCTTGTTTCTGGGCGAGGGTACAGATACGCAGTATTTT. Amino acids: CASSLFLGEGTDTQYF. Looking up the rest from reference TRBV5-1 and TRBJ2-3 gives the full variable domain: KAGVTQTPRYLIKTRGQQVTLSCSPISGHRSVSWYQQTPGQGLQFLFEYFSETQRNKGNFPGRFSGRQFSNSRSEMNVSTLELGDSALYLCASSLFLGEGTDTQYFGPGTRLTVL.

Worth noting for this clone: The junction departs from the called germline gene at one end, perhaps through a read error. V usage is TRBV15 and J usage is TRBJ1-5; 7 bases align to TRBD1. The V gene's germline CDR1 is LNHNV and CDR2 YYDKDF (reference sequence). CDR3 length equals 13 residues. The CDR3 sequence: CATSRGGNQPQHF. CDR3 in DNA: TGTGCCACCAGTCGAGGGGGCAACCAGCCCCAGCATTTT.

This clone was detected once. The chain carries TRBV15 and TRBJ1-5; D remains unclear. In germline, CDR1 is LNHNV, CDR2 YYDKDF (reference sequence). The CDR3 totals 16 residues. Trimming stripped 5 bases from V and 5 bases from J, with 19 bases between. CDR3: CATSSPSGTGHQPQHF. The CDR3 DNA reads as TGTGCCACCAGCTCTCCTTCGGGAACTGGCCATCAGCCCCAGCATTTT.

The DNA for the CDR3 is TGTGCCAGCAGCTTAGCAAGGGGCAATGGTGAAAAACTGTTTTTT. Protein product: CASSLARGNGEKLFF. The chain links TRBV7-9 to TRBJ1-4; possible D gene TRBD1, 5 bases. V lost 0 bases, J lost 7 bases, and 12 bases lay in between. Germline V gives CDR1 SEHNR, CDR2 FQNEAQ (reference sequence). The CDR3 runs 15 residues.

This sequence joins TRBV4-1 and TRBJ1-5; D is undetermined. There are 16 residues in the CDR3. Per germline, CDR1 MGHRA and CDR2 YSYEKL. V was shortened by 4 bases and J by 0 bases, with 13 bases between the two germline ends. For the CDR3, the DNA is TGCGCCAGCAGCCCTAGCTCAGTATATAGCAATCAGCCCCAGCATTTT. It yields the protein CASSPSSVYSNQPQHF.

Concerning this clone: This sample includes further DNA sequences coding for the same CDR3. The V call is TRBV6-6, the J call TRBJ1-1; D not certain. Germline V gene lookup returns CDR1 MNHNY and CDR2 SVGAGI (reference sequence). This CDR3 is 12 amino acids long. V was clipped by 5 bases and J by 2 bases, with 6 bases between them. The CDR3: CASSRENTEAFF. CDR3 DNA sequence: TGTGCCAGCAGTAGAGAAAACACTGAAGCTTTCTTT.

This clone was counted a few times. The V gene is TRBV6-1, the J gene TRBJ1-5; 7 bases agree with TRBD1. The ends lost 3 bases at V and 4 bases at J; junction bases unmatched: 3. The germline V gene has CDR1 MNHNS and CDR2 SASEGT. This CDR3 is built from 14 residues. In DNA, the CDR3 is TGTGCCAGCAGTGAGGGACAGACAAATCAGCCCCAGCATTTT. Protein: CASSEGQTNQPQHF.

V is TRBV6-5 and J is TRBJ1-2, with TRBD1 matching 9 bases. The ends lost 6 bases at V and 5 bases at J; junction bases unmatched: 4. Germline V lookup: CDR1 MNHEY, CDR2 SVGAGI. The CDR3 extends over 13 amino acids. The CDR3 spells CASRKTGGYGYTF. In nucleotides, the CDR3 is TGTGCCAGCAGAAAGACAGGGGGTTATGGCTACACCTTC.

The chain uses TRBV4-2 and TRBJ2-2; a weak D match, TRBD2 (6 bases). V dropped 6 bases and J dropped 3 bases, with 14 bases sitting between them. The germline gives CDR1 LGHNA, CDR2 YNFKEQ. The CDR3 sequence is 15 residues long. CDR3 residues: CASSLGSSDTGELFF. In DNA form, the CDR3 reads TGTGCCAGCAGTCTCGGGAGTTCGGACACCGGGGAGCTGTTTTTT.

The J gene is TRBJ2-1, the V gene TRBV28, with 9 bases fitting TRBD1. There are 16 residues in the CDR3. Germline V gene sequence: CDR1 MDHEN, CDR2 SYDVKM. Germline trimming cut 4 bases from V and 5 bases from J; bases unmatched to any gene: 9. The CDR3 sequence: CASSSQGQGPHNEQFF. CDR3 DNA sequence: TGTGCCAGCAGTTCCCAGGGACAGGGACCCCACAATGAGCAGTTCTTC.